This T cell receptor beta chain is drawn from a study of somatic mutations in cytotoxic T cells in rheumatoid arthritis. Study information: Patient blood, over 25 ml in EDTA, was obtained immediately after diagnosis and prior to the start of any treatment. Nearly 100% purity was obtained when some V beta antibody-stained T-cell populations were flow-sorted; these included V beta1+ cells sequenced for TCRB.

A single count supports this clone. Sequenced by immunoSEQ multiplex PCR; TCRdb stores in-frame clones only, minus some. This sample has a few thousand clones, with approximately 82% found just once. With 0 bases removed from V and 0 bases from J, the gap between germline ends came to 6 bases. The germline V gene encodes CDR1 LNHNV and CDR2 YYDKDF (reference sequence). This CDR3 comprises 15 residues. The study pulled out CD4+ and CD8+ cells with positive magnetic bead selection and then checked their purity by flow cytometry. V is TRBV15 and J is TRBJ1-3; D unclear. The material sequenced was CD8+ T cells sorted from blood. The clonotype was recovered from a woman aged 45-65 years with rheumatoid arthritis. CDR3: CATSREHNSGNTIYF. The DNA for the CDR3 is TGTGCCACCAGCAGAGAACACAACTCTGGAAACACCATATATTTT. Combining the CDR3 with reference TRBV15 and TRBJ1-3 gives the whole variable domain DAMVIQNPRYQVTQFGKPVTLSCSQTLNHNVMYWYQQKSSQAPKLLFHYYDKDFNNEADTPDNFQSRRPNTSFCFLDIRSPGLGDTAMYLCATSREHNSGNTIYFGEGSWLTVV.